This T cell receptor (beta chain) was retrieved from a study of cytomegalovirus exposure and HLA in healthy donors. Germline assignment: CDR1 SGHRS and CDR2 YFSETQ. V was clipped by 0 bases and J by 7 bases; unmatched bases: 8. The CDR3 has 16 residues. Researchers ran the PCR with 60 Vbeta and 13 Jbeta primers. Profiling relied on immunoSEQ multiplex PCR, and the TCRdb table lists in-frame clones only, not all of them. This table holds 130,000 to 150,000 clones, roughly 77% found once. What was sequenced was PBMCs. This clonotype originated in a man between 25 and 39 years old in good health and CMV-seronegative. The chain combines TRBV5-1 with TRBJ2-1, with 9 bases that match TRBD1. The CDR3 here is CASSLAGGTGHNEQFF. CDR3 sequence (DNA): TGCGCCAGCAGCTTGGCCGGCGGGACAGGGCATAATGAGCAGTTCTTC.